One sample yielded the 10 T cell receptor beta chains listed below, sequenced in a study of radiation and T cells in renal cell carcinoma. The assay was immunoSEQ multiplex PCR, and TCRdb's table has in-frame clones only and misses some. The data show 100,000 to 150,000 clones, approximately 90% seen once. Stated time point: blood 2 weeks post-SBRT. Described treatment: 15 Gy SBRT to primary tumor, nephrectomy 4 weeks later. The sample in question was blood, obtained from a patient whose treatment included radiotherapy and nephrectomy. The receptors stem from a woman aged 70-85 years with renal cell carcinoma.

V and J are TRBV9 and TRBJ2-7; the D is unclear. The length of the CDR3 is 12 residues. Trimming took off 3 bases at V and 6 bases at J, with 10 bases between the two ends. Germline values: CDR1 SGDLS, CDR2 YYNGEE. DNA for the CDR3: TGTGCCAGCAGCGGACCTTCCCGCGAGCAGTACTTC. It codes for CASSGPSREQYF.

V and J are TRBV6-6 and TRBJ1-2, with 7 nucleotides matching TRBD1. From germline, CDR1 is MNHNY and CDR2 SVGAGI (reference sequence). With V trimmed by 6 bases and J by 2 bases, 6 bases remained unmatched. The length of the CDR3 is 14 residues. The CDR3 spells CASRLPGQNYGYTF. The CDR3 bases are TGTGCCAGCAGGTTACCGGGACAGAACTATGGCTACACCTTC.

The V call is TRBV5-6, the J call TRBJ2-5, with 9 bases fitting TRBD1. This CDR3 contains 14 residues. The V gene end was trimmed by 0 bases and the J gene end by 6 bases; junction bases not matched to a gene: 3. Germline loops: CDR1 SGHDT, CDR2 YYEEEE. CDR3 coding DNA: TGTGCCAGCAGCTTGGTACAGGGGGCCAAGACCCAGTACTTC. Translation: CASSLVQGAKTQYF.

The rearrangement links TRBV19 to TRBJ1-1; the D is unclear. There are 13 residues in the CDR3. Trimming shortened V by 4 bases and J by 1 base, and 7 bases separated the two germline ends. The germline gives CDR1 LNHDA, CDR2 SQIVND (reference sequence). CDR3 protein: CASSTDRNTEAFF. CDR3 DNA sequence: TGTGCCAGTAGTACTGACCGGAACACTGAAGCTTTCTTT.

The V and J genes are TRBV19 and TRBJ2-3, with TRBD1 identical over 9 bases. After removal of 7 bases from V and 0 bases from J, the junction contained 5 bases not matched to a gene. This CDR3 is 15 amino acids long. Germline loops: CDR1 LNHDA, CDR2 SQIVND (reference sequence). CDR3 in DNA: TGTGCCAGTATGGGGACAGGGTCTAGCACAGATACGCAGTATTTT. It encodes CASMGTGSSTDTQYF.

The V and J genes are TRBV6-1 and TRBJ1-2; TRBD1 agrees at 10 bases. This CDR3 spans 17 amino acids. Germline V lookup: CDR1 MNHNS, CDR2 SASEGT. V was clipped by 0 bases and J by 3 bases; unmatched bases: 7. The CDR3 protein is CASSEARTGGRYYGYTF. The CDR3 nucleotides are TGTGCCAGCAGTGAAGCGAGGACAGGGGGAAGGTACTATGGCTACACCTTC.

Comment on this clone: The junction departs from germline at one end; a sequencing error may be responsible. This sequence joins TRBV4-1 and TRBJ1-2; a weak D match, TRBD1 (6 bases). Germline CDR1 reads MGHRA; CDR2 reads YSYEKL. The CDR3 is 14 residues long. The CDR3: CASTQEIRGHGYTF. CDR3 DNA: TGCGCCAGCACCCAAGAAATTCGGGGGCATGGCTACACCTTC.

This clone showed up just once. This chain uses TRBV7-9 with TRBJ2-6, with a tentative D call TRBD1 (5 bases). Trimming shortened V by 2 bases and J by 0 bases, and 17 bases separated the two germline ends. The CDR3 spans 19 residues. The V gene's germline CDR1 is SEHNR and CDR2 FQNEAQ (reference sequence). In DNA form, the CDR3 reads TGTGCCAGCAGCTTAAGTTTCGGCAGGGCCTTCTCTGGGGCCAACGTCCTGACTTTC. As protein: CASSLSFGRAFSGANVLTF.

The rearrangement joins TRBV6-1 to TRBJ1-5; D ambiguous. Germline assignment: CDR1 MNHNS and CDR2 SASEGT. This CDR3 has 12 amino acids. V lost 2 bases and J 9 bases, leaving 8 bases between the germline ends. CDR3 coding DNA: TGTGCCAGCAGTGAACTCGGGAGGCCCCAGCATTTT. Its translation: CASSELGRPQHF.

The genes are TRBV5-5 and TRBJ2-5, with D tentatively TRBD1 or TRBD2 (5 bases each). The CDR3 extends over 15 amino acids. Germline CDR1 reads SGHKS; CDR2 reads YYEKEE (reference sequence). Deletions cut 4 bases from V and 0 bases from J, with 13 bases between. The CDR3 DNA follows: TGTGCCAGCAGCGCCGCCGGGGCAGACCAAGAGACCCAGTACTTC. Encoded protein: CASSAAGADQETQYF. Using reference TRBV5-5 and TRBJ2-5 for the parts outside the CDR3, the full variable domain is DAGVTQSPTHLIKTRGQQVTLRCSPISGHKSVSWYQQVLGQGPQFIFQYYEKEERGRGNFPDRFSARQFPNYSSELNVNALLLGDSALYLCASSAAGADQETQYFGPGTRLLVL.